What follows are 22 T cell receptor beta chains derived from one specimen sequenced in a study of vaccination and CD4 T cells after COVID-19. Cultured CD4+ T-cell DNA underwent Oncomine TCR Beta short-read sequencing. TCRdb reprocessed the PCR reads with MiXCR, giving one entry per CDR3 protein. The profile covers just under 20,000 distinct CDR3 sequences, with 47% appearing a single time and less than 15% taken by the ten largest. The treatment here: roughly 11-day PBMC culture with coronavirus spike peptide pools or control peptides (ViraFEST assay). Their target antigens are unknown. Sequenced sample: cultured CD4+ T cells from blood. The receptors derive from a human donor with COVID-19.

This clonotype is classed as large. The V call is TRBV11-3, the J call TRBJ1-2; 7 nucleotides line up with TRBD1. J gave up 0 bases and V 5 bases, and 6 bases lay outside the gene matches. The CDR3 is made up of 15 amino acids. The germline V gene has CDR1 SGHNT and CDR2 YENEEA. CDR3 nucleotides: TGTGCCAGCAGCCCCAACAGGGGAGCTAACTATGGCTACACCTTC. It yields the protein CASSPNRGANYGYTF. The whole variable domain, filled in from reference TRBV11-3 and TRBJ1-2, reads EAGVVQSPRYKIIEKKQPVAFWCNPISGHNTLYWYLQNLGQGPELLIRYENEEAVDDSQLPKDRFSAERLKGVDSTLKIQPAELGDSAVYLCASSPNRGANYGYTFGSGTRLTVV.

The rearrangement joins TRBV19 to TRBJ1-2; 10 nucleotides match TRBD1. V lost 3 bases, J lost 4 bases, and 2 bases stayed unmatched. This CDR3 has 14 residues. Looked up from germline, CDR1 is LNHDA and CDR2 is SQIVND (reference sequence). The CDR3 DNA reads as TGTGCCAGTAGTATTGGGGACAGGGGCTATGGCTACACCTTC. It translates to CASSIGDRGYGYTF.

This chain connects TRBV7-2 to TRBJ1-4, with D unclear. Per the germline V gene, CDR1 is SGHTA and CDR2 is FQGNSA. CDR3 size: 15 residues. V was pared by 5 bases and J by 0 bases, with 10 bases between. The CDR3 bases are TGTGCCAGCAGCCCCCGGAGATCAACTAATGAAAAACTGTTTTTT. It encodes CASSPRRSTNEKLFF.

This clonotype has only one observation. V usage is TRBV7-3 and J usage is TRBJ1-1; possible D gene TRBD1, 5 bases. This CDR3 is built from 13 residues. The germline V gene encodes CDR1 SGHTA and CDR2 FQGTGA. The V and J ends lost 2 bases and 8 bases respectively, with 12 bases between them. The DNA for the CDR3 is TGTGCCAGCAGCTTACTTACGGGGGGGGAAGCTTTCTTT. Translation: CASSLLTGGEAFF.

J is TRBJ2-3 and V is TRBV6-5; 12 nucleotides match TRBD2. Germline lookup yields CDR1 MNHEY and CDR2 SVGAGI. This CDR3 is built from 16 residues. V lost 0 bases to trimming and J lost 6 bases; unmatched junction nucleotides: 4. The CDR3, as DNA: TGTGCCAGCAGTTACTCAGGACTAGCGGGGTCGGATACGCAGTATTTT. The encoded protein is CASSYSGLAGSDTQYF.

On this clonotype: Relative to the germline gene, one junction end is altered; a read error may explain this. The chain employs TRBV24-1 and TRBJ1-2, with 10 bases identical to TRBD1. Germline V lookup: CDR1 KGHDR, CDR2 SFDVKD. This CDR3 is 16 amino acids long. CDR3 protein: CTTSDSGTGEWEGYTF. In DNA form, the CDR3 reads TGTACCACCAGTGACTCCGGGACAGGGGAGTGGGAAGGCTACACCTTC.

The chain recombines TRBV7-9 with TRBJ1-6; D possibly corresponds to TRBD1 (5 bases). Trimming removed 5 bases from V and 9 bases from J, with 11 bases in between. The CDR3 is 13 amino acids. Germline V CDR1 and CDR2: SEHNR, FQNEAQ (reference sequence). The CDR3 sequence: CASSGQDSSPLHF. The CDR3 DNA reads TGTGCCAGCAGCGGACAAGATAGTTCACCCCTCCACTTT.

Here the CDR3 DNA reads TGTGCCAGCAGATTCACAGAATACGAGCAGTACTTC. Translation gives CASRFTEYEQYF. The gene calls are TRBV6-1 and TRBJ2-7; D is ambiguous. Germline V gene data show CDR1 as MNHNS and CDR2 as SASEGT. The CDR3 is made up of 12 amino acids. V shed 6 bases and J shed 4 bases, with 10 bases lying between them.

The chain links TRBV7-8 to TRBJ1-1; D call uncertain. Trimming took 1 base from V and 10 from J, leaving 13 bases between them. Germline V gene sequence: CDR1 SGHVS, CDR2 FQNEAQ. The CDR3 sequence is 13 residues long. The CDR3 DNA follows: TGTGCCAGCAGCTTAGTGGTCGGCGTGGGAGCTTTCTTT. Translated, it gives CASSLVVGVGAFF.

The chain combines TRBV12-3 or TRBV12-4 with TRBJ2-3, with a weak D call TRBD1 (7 bases). This CDR3 contains 15 residues. Deletions cut 8 bases from V and 6 bases from J, with 21 bases between. Written as DNA, the CDR3 is TGTGCCAGCCTTACACGGCAGGGGGGCCTGGATACGCAGTATTTT. It encodes CASLTRQGGLDTQYF.

The rearrangement links TRBV11-2 to TRBJ1-5; D gene uncertain. This CDR3 spans 13 amino acids. Germline CDR1 is SGHAT and CDR2 is FQNNGV. V lost 0 bases to trimming and J lost 9 bases, with 9 bases between them. The CDR3 reads CASSLEIIGPQHF. In DNA form, the CDR3 reads TGTGCCAGCAGCTTAGAGATTATAGGGCCCCAGCATTTT.

V usage is TRBV12-3 or TRBV12-4 and J usage is TRBJ2-7; D is perhaps TRBD2 (7 bases). The V gene lost 3 bases and the J gene lost 7 bases, with 22 bases spanning the gap. This CDR3 region has 16 residues. In DNA, the CDR3 is TGTGCCAGCAGTTTCGTGTCCCGGGCGGGGGCCGGGGAGCAGTACTTC. Amino acid sequence: CASSFVSRAGAGEQYF.

The gene calls are TRBV7-2 and TRBJ1-6; 11 nucleotides match TRBD1. Germline V lookup: CDR1 SGHTA, CDR2 FQGNSA. The CDR3 length is 15 residues. V was clipped by 8 bases and J by 9 bases; unmatched bases: 9. In DNA form, the CDR3 reads TGTGCCAGCGGCTCTGGACAGGGGGCGAGTTCACCCCTCCACTTT. Protein sequence: CASGSGQGASSPLHF.

The V call is TRBV3-1, the J call TRBJ2-4, with 7 positions matching TRBD1. Germline CDR1 and CDR2: LGHDT and YNNKEL (reference sequence). The CDR3 sequence is 16 residues long. V was clipped by 2 bases and J by 1 base; unmatched bases: 5. In nucleotides, the CDR3 is TGTGCCAGCAGCCAACCACAGGGGTCGGCCAAAAACATTCAGTACTTC. Translation gives CASSQPQGSAKNIQYF.

This chain connects TRBV6-4 to TRBJ2-3; 7 bases are a match to TRBD2. The CDR3 consists of 16 residues. V dropped 0 bases and J dropped 2; count of bases not matched to a gene: 5. CDR1 is MRHNA and CDR2 is SNTAGT in the germline V gene. The CDR3 here is CASSDSRGGPTDTQYF. The CDR3 nucleotides are TGTGCCAGCAGTGACTCGCGCGGGGGACCCACAGATACGCAGTATTTT.

The chain links TRBV6-5 to TRBJ1-1, with 11 bases lining up with TRBD1. The CDR3 has 14 amino acids. With 4 bases clipped from V and 5 bases from J, the junction kept 3 bases outside the gene matches. Germline V CDR1 and CDR2: MNHEY, SVGAGI. The CDR3 is CASSFGQGATEAFF. DNA of the CDR3: TGTGCCAGCAGTTTCGGACAGGGGGCGACTGAAGCTTTCTTT.

This clonotype was seen a handful of times. The V and J genes are TRBV20-1 and TRBJ2-7; 15 bases are a match to TRBD2. This CDR3 has 15 residues. Per germline, CDR1 DFQATT and CDR2 SNEGSKA (reference sequence). V was pared by 6 bases and J by 3 bases, with 6 bases of the junction left unmatched. Here the CDR3 reads CSAHGTSGGHYEQYF. The CDR3 nucleotides read TGCAGTGCCCATGGGACTAGCGGGGGGCACTACGAGCAGTACTTC.

The CDR3 here is CASGAVGQGLNNYGYTF. In DNA, the CDR3 is TGTGCCAGCGGCGCAGTGGGACAGGGCCTTAATAACTATGGCTACACCTTC. J is TRBJ1-2 and V is TRBV6-1; 9 positions match TRBD1. V was clipped by 8 bases and J by 1 base; unmatched bases: 14. Germline V gene data show CDR1 as MNHNS and CDR2 as SASEGT. This CDR3 has 17 residues.

The chain joins TRBV5-1 to TRBJ1-2; 11 positions agree with TRBD1. V lost 5 bases to trimming and J lost 4 bases; unmatched junction nucleotides: 7. CDR1 is SGHRS, CDR2 YFSETQ, per germline. The CDR3 has 15 amino acids. The CDR3 spells CASSPGQGAGYGYTF. DNA of the CDR3: TGCGCCAGCAGTCCAGGACAGGGGGCCGGCTATGGCTACACCTTC.

The chain links TRBV19 to TRBJ1-1; D might be TRBD1 (6 bases). The V gene lost 4 bases and the J gene lost 8 bases, with 11 bases spanning the gap. The CDR3 covers 12 residues. Germline V lookup: CDR1 LNHDA, CDR2 SQIVND (reference sequence). The CDR3 bases are TGTGCCAGTAGTAAACAGGGTTCAGAAGCTTTCTTT. Protein product: CASSKQGSEAFF.

The chain carries TRBV28 and TRBJ1-2; TRBD1 agrees at 7 bases. Germline CDR1 reads MDHEN; CDR2 reads SYDVKM. The CDR3 sequence is 14 residues long. J was trimmed by 5 bases and V by 3 bases; bases with no gene match: 6. The CDR3 DNA sequence: TGTGCCAGCAGTTTTGGCGACAGGGCATATGGCTACACCTTC. Translated, it gives CASSFGDRAYGYTF.

The chain is built from TRBV28 and TRBJ2-5; the D is unclear. Trimming cost V 6 bases and J 5 bases, with 10 bases left between them. The CDR3 runs to 12 residues. Per the germline V gene, CDR1 is MDHEN and CDR2 is SYDVKM. DNA for the CDR3: TGTGCCAGCAGGACGAGTCGGGAGACCCAGTACTTC. Translated, it gives CASRTSRETQYF.